Sequencing of this TCR beta chain was carried out in a study of blood T cells in healthy people across ages. Study results and caveats: One million T cells yielded diversity estimates that were considered underestimates. Per million T cells, the diversity of TCR beta decreased roughly linearly as age advanced.

This clonotype has a handful of counts. Its antigen is as yet unknown. The CDR3 length is 14 residues. In germline, CDR1 is DFQATT, CDR2 SNEGSKA (reference sequence). Trimming took 6 bases from V and 9 from J; bases not matched to a gene: 11. Alongside a J-beta primer mix, a sample-barcoded 5' primer served in a second PCR lasting about 6 to 11 cycles. Researchers report that a template-switch adaptor with 12 random nucleotides tagged each cDNA molecule. TCRdb recomputed calls from the 5' RACE reads with MiXCR, one row per CDR3 protein. The data contain 1.5 million to 2 million distinct CDR3 sequences, roughly 52% of them singletons.

The specimen was blood. The chain couples TRBV20-1 to TRBJ2-1; 10 positions match TRBD2. This TCR was sampled from a woman aged 40-49 years in good health. CDR3 amino acids: CSAPTSGVGGEQFF. CDR3 DNA: TGCAGTGCCCCTACTAGCGGGGTGGGCGGTGAGCAGTTCTTC.